This TCR beta chain was profiled in a study of T cell repertoires in cytomegalovirus infection. The CDR3 consists of 14 residues. From germline, CDR1 is MDHEN and CDR2 SYDVKM. V was shortened by 5 bases and J by 5 bases, with 14 bases between the two germline ends. This clonotype has only a few counts. Its specificity is unknown. Using its own MiXCR run on the reads, TCRdb lists one record per CDR3 protein. The sample includes some 130,000 distinct CDR3 sequences, around 32% seen only once; the top ten take about 56%. V is TRBV28 and J is TRBJ2-3, with a tentative D call TRBD1 (5 bases). The TCR was taken from a human donor in good health (CMV status not recorded). Some clones in this sample may be carry-over from other donors' samples. The material was CD8+ T cells from cultured PBMCs, obtained from culture after CMV antigen stimulation. CDR3 nucleotide sequence: TGTGCCAGCAGTCCAACAGGACCTGGAGATACGCAGTATTTT. Its protein product is CASSPTGPGDTQYF.